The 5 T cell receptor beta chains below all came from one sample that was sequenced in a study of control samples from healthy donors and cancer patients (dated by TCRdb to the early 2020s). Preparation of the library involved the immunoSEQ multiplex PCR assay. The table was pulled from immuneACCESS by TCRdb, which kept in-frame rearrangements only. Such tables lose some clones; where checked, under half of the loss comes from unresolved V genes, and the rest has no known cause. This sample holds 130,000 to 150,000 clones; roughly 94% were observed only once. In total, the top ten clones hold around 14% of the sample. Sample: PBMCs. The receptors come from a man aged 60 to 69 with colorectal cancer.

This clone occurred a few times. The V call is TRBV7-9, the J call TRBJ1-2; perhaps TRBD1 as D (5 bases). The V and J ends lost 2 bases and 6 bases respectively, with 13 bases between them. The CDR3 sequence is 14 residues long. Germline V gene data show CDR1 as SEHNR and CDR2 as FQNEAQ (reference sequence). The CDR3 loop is CASSLMQGGDGYTF. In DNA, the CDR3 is TGTGCCAGCAGCTTAATGCAGGGAGGAGATGGCTACACCTTC.

The CDR3 DNA sequence: TGTGCCAGCAGCAAAGTTAGCGGCAGGGGGGCGACTGAAGCTTTCTTT. Translation gives CASSKVSGRGATEAFF. The gene calls are TRBV21-1 and TRBJ1-1; the tabulated D call, TRBD1, remains unverified against the DNA. TRBV21-1 is annotated as a pseudogene. This CDR3 region has 16 residues.

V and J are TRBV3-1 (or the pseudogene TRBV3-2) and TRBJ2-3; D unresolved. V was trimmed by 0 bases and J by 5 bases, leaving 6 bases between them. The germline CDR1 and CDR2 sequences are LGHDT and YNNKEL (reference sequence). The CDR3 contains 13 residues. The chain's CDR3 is CASSQEGLDTQYF. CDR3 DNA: TGTGCCAGCAGCCAAGAGGGGTTAGATACGCAGTATTTT.

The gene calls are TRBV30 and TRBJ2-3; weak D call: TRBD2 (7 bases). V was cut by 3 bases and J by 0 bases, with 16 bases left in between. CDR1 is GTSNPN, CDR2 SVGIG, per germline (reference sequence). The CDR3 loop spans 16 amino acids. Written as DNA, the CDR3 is TGTGCCTGGAGCCGAGGGGGGGGCCGTAGCACAGATACGCAGTATTTT. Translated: CAWSRGGGRSTDTQYF. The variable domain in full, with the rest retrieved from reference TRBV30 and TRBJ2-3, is SQTIHQWPATLVQPVGSPLSLECTVEGTSNPNLYWYRQAAGRGLQLLFYSVGIGQISSEVPQNLSASRPQDRQFILSSKKLLLSDSGFYLCAWSRGGGRSTDTQYFGPGTRLTVL.

The CDR3 region is CSVESYGGSTDTQYF. The DNA for the CDR3 is TGCAGCGTTGAAAGTTACGGGGGTAGCACAGATACGCAGTATTTT. This chain connects TRBV29-1 to TRBJ2-3, with TRBD2 as a possible D gene (6 bases). Germline V gene lookup returns CDR1 SQVTM and CDR2 ANQGSEA. The CDR3 sequence is 15 residues long. V dropped 2 bases and J dropped 0 bases, with 12 bases sitting between them.